The source of this T cell receptor (beta chain) is a study of regulatory T cells in long-lasting Graves disease. Overall study context: For under 3 months, newly diagnosed Graves' patients had been taking antithyroid drugs. Notes on the study in general: New patients shared fewer public clonotypes (about 1,000) than persistent patients did (over 2,500). Persistent disease preferred TRBV28, TRBJ1-2 and TRBJ2-5.

Time point in this sample: newly diagnosed GD, antithyroid drugs for less than 3 months. PBMC-derived RNA was used for the TCR library. The germline gives CDR1 DFQATT, CDR2 SNEGSKA (reference sequence). The V gene end was trimmed by 5 bases and the J gene end by 0 bases; junction bases not matched to a gene: 5. The CDR3 is made up of 14 amino acids. Relying on iRepertoire HTBI primers and Arm-PCR of CDR3 regions, the team built TCR beta libraries. In the source study's methods: From all samples, identification returned 14 TRBJ and just over 60 TRBV segments. TCRdb called the multiplex PCR reads again in MiXCR, with one record for every CDR3 protein. In this record, the V and J calls reflect TCRdb's handling and not the investigators' own analysis. The table shows under 300,000 distinct CDR3 sequences, with about 19% occurring only once. This clonotype came up many times. What it binds is not known.

This receptor was taken from a female donor with Graves disease. The chain couples TRBV20-1 to TRBJ2-7, with 9 bases aligning to TRBD2. Sequenced here: peripheral blood mononuclear cells (PBMCs), sampled at new diagnosis, from a patient treated with antithyroid drugs. The CDR3 DNA follows: TGCAGTGCTGCGGGGGGGGCTGGCTCCTACGAGCAGTACTTC. Protein: CSAAGGAGSYEQYF.